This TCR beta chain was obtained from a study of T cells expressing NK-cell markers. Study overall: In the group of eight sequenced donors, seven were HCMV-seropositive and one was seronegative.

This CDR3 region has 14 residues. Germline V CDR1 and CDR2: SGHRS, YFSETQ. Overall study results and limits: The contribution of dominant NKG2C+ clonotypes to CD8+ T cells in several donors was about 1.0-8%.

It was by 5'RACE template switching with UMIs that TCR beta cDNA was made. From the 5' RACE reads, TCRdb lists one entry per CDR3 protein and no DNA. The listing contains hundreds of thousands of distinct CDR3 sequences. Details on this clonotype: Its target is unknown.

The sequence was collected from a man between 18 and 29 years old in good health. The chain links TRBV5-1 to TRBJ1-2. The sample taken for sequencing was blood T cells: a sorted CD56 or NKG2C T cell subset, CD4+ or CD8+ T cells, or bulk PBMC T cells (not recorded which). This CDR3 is CASSSGTSPYGYTF.